The next 25 T cell receptor beta chains were all read from a single sample in a study of Tregs in tolerant kidney transplant recipients. This table comes from immunoSEQ multiplex PCR, and its TCRdb copy is limited to in-frame clones, with some not included. The sample lists about 110,000 clones, around 90% occurring once. Source: CD4+ T cells from blood, taken before the transplant. Receptors originate from a human donor who received a combined kidney and bone marrow transplant.

The CDR3 region has the DNA TGTGCCAGCAGCTTAGTCGCCTCGGTGAACACCGGGGAGCTGTTTTTT. It is translated as CASSLVASVNTGELFF. The rearrangement joins TRBV11-2 to TRBJ2-2, with no clear D. Trimming removed 1 base from V and 1 base from J, with 10 bases in between. CDR1 is SGHAT, CDR2 FQNNGV, per germline. This CDR3 contains 16 residues.

The chain carries TRBV5-6 and TRBJ1-4, with 7 nucleotides matching TRBD1. V gave up 4 bases and J gave up 8 bases; unmatched junction bases: 11. This CDR3 region has 15 residues. Germline values: CDR1 SGHDT, CDR2 YYEEEE. The CDR3 loop reads CASSPTTGDREKLFF. In DNA, the CDR3 is TGTGCCAGCAGCCCAACTACAGGGGATCGGGAAAAACTGTTTTTT.

The V call is TRBV7-2, the J call TRBJ2-7; TRBD1 aligns across 10 bases. This CDR3 region has 14 residues. Germline lookup yields CDR1 SGHTA and CDR2 FQGNSA. The J segment lost 3 bases and the V segment lost 6 bases, leaving 5 bases of the junction unmatched. The CDR3 DNA follows: TGTGCCAGCAGTCGGGGACAGGGGTACTACGAGCAGTACTTC. Translating it yields CASSRGQGYYEQYF.

The chain is built from TRBV21-1 and TRBJ1-2; the table's D call of TRBD1 was not tested on the DNA. TRBV21-1 is classified as a pseudogene. CDR3 length: 16 residues. The DNA of the CDR3 is TGTGCCAGCAGCGATGAGGGCAGGGGGCAGAAGTATGGCTACACCTTC. Protein product: CASSDEGRGQKYGYTF.

The CDR3 sequence is CASSFTGFTEAFF. In nucleotides, the CDR3 is TGTGCCAGCAGCTTCACAGGGTTCACTGAAGCTTTCTTT. The rearrangement links TRBV11-1 to TRBJ1-1; possibly TRBD1 for D (6 bases). Trimming cost V 3 bases and J 4 bases, with 9 bases left between them. CDR1 SGHAT and CDR2 FQDESV come from the germline V gene (reference sequence). The CDR3 covers 13 residues.

The V call is TRBV19, the J call TRBJ2-5; D remains ambiguous. Looked up from germline, CDR1 is LNHDA and CDR2 is SQIVND (reference sequence). The CDR3 is 11 amino acids. The V end lost 6 bases, the J end lost 5 bases, and 7 bases lay between the germline ends. CDR3 in amino acids: CASRVGETQYF. As DNA, the CDR3 is TGTGCCAGTAGGGTCGGGGAGACCCAGTACTTC.

The DNA of the CDR3 is TGTGCCAGCAGCCCTGGACTAGCGGGAGGGCCGAACACCGGGGAGCTGTTTTTT. It specifies CASSPGLAGGPNTGELFF. The V gene is TRBV5-4, the J gene TRBJ2-2; 15 bases line up with TRBD2. Germline trimming cut 4 bases from V and 0 bases from J; bases unmatched to any gene: 4. CDR1 is SGHNT, CDR2 YYREEE, per germline (reference sequence). The CDR3 runs 18 residues.

The chain recombines TRBV5-1 with TRBJ2-7, with TRBD2 identical over 7 bases. The CDR3 extends over 16 amino acids. V shed 3 bases, J shed 2 bases, and the junction held 11 bases outside the gene matches. CDR1 is SGHRS, CDR2 YFSETQ, per germline. The CDR3 region is CASSWGRGEAAYEQYF. The CDR3 DNA reads TGCGCCAGCAGCTGGGGCCGGGGGGAAGCGGCCTACGAGCAGTACTTC.

The chain carries TRBV28 and TRBJ1-5; D ambiguous. CDR3 length: 12 amino acids. The V end lost 2 bases, the J end lost 7 bases, and 6 bases lay between the germline ends. Per the germline V gene, CDR1 is MDHEN and CDR2 is SYDVKM. The CDR3 nucleotides are TGTGCCAGCAGTTTAATTATCCAGCCCCAGCATTTT. Translation gives CASSLIIQPQHF.

The chain joins TRBV19 to TRBJ2-3; tentative D call: TRBD2 (6 bases). Germline V CDR1 and CDR2: LNHDA, SQIVND (reference sequence). There are 15 residues in the CDR3. The V and J ends lost 2 bases and 5 bases respectively, with 14 bases between them. The CDR3 DNA is TGTGCCAGTAGTATATCGGGCAGGGAGGTAGATACGCAGTATTTT. This gives the protein CASSISGREVDTQYF. The full variable domain, with the rest looked up from reference TRBV19 and TRBJ2-3, is DGGITQSPKYLFRKEGQNVTLSCEQNLNHDAMYWYRQDPGQGLRLIYYSQIVNDFQKGDIAEGYSVSREKKESFPLTVTSAQKNPTAFYLCASSISGREVDTQYFGPGTRLTVL.

The chain's CDR3 is CASNVLRSNSPLHF. CDR3 nucleotides: TGTGCCAGCAACGTCTTAAGGAGTAATTCACCCCTCCACTTT. V and J are TRBV6-1 and TRBJ1-6; D ambiguous. CDR1 and CDR2 (germline): MNHNS, SASEGT. The CDR3 spans 14 residues. V was clipped by 7 bases and J by 6 bases, with 13 bases between them.

The table lists this clone with a count of one. The chain couples TRBV4-1 to TRBJ2-2; 10 bases align to TRBD2. The germline gives CDR1 MGHRA, CDR2 YSYEKL. The CDR3 sequence is 18 residues long. Unmatched junction bases numbered 10, after V lost 1 base and J lost 5 bases. In DNA form, the CDR3 reads TGCGCCAGCAGCCAAGTCGGCCGAGCGGGAGGGGTTACCGGGGAGCTGTTTTTT. Its protein product is CASSQVGRAGGVTGELFF.

V and J are TRBV5-1 and TRBJ2-1; 10 bases agree with TRBD1. The V gene's germline CDR1 is SGHRS and CDR2 YFSETQ. The CDR3 runs 16 residues. The ends lost 0 bases at V and 7 bases at J; junction bases unmatched: 7. The CDR3, as DNA: TGCGCCAGCAGCTTGGCTGGACAGGGGGTATCGAATGAGCAGTTCTTC. It encodes CASSLAGQGVSNEQFF.

V is TRBV28 and J is TRBJ1-4, with 8 bases that match TRBD1. Germline V gives CDR1 MDHEN, CDR2 SYDVKM. The CDR3 covers 15 residues. Losses at the gene ends were 6 bases for V and 10 bases for J; bases not matched to a gene: 13. The CDR3 reads CASSRTAGGSAKLFF. CDR3 in DNA: TGTGCCAGCAGCCGAACCGCAGGGGGCTCTGCAAAACTGTTTTTT.

V is TRBV5-6 and J is TRBJ2-7; TRBD2 matches at 13 bases. Germline V gene lookup returns CDR1 SGHDT and CDR2 YYEEEE. The V gene end was trimmed by 4 bases and the J gene end by 2 bases; junction bases not matched to a gene: 3. This CDR3 is built from 15 residues. The CDR3 nucleotides read TGTGCCAGCAGCCTAGGGACTAGCGGGGCCTACGAGCAGTACTTC. The encoded protein is CASSLGTSGAYEQYF. Full variable domain (remainder filled in from reference TRBV5-6 and TRBJ2-7): DAGVTQSPTHLIKTRGQQVTLRCSPKSGHDTVSWYQQALGQGPQFIFQYYEEEERQRGNFPDRFSGHQFPNYSSELNVNALLLGDSALYLCASSLGTSGAYEQYFGPGTRLTVT.

The V gene is TRBV4-1, the J gene TRBJ2-3; the match to TRBD2 covers 14 bases. The CDR3 totals 16 residues. V dropped 4 bases and J dropped 7; count of bases not matched to a gene: 7. Germline V gives CDR1 MGHRA, CDR2 YSYEKL. CDR3 loop: CASSRGLAGGEHTQYF. CDR3 nucleotides: TGCGCCAGCAGCCGAGGACTAGCGGGGGGCGAACATACGCAGTATTTT.

V is TRBV5-4 and J is TRBJ2-7; 8 nucleotides match TRBD1. Germline V gives CDR1 SGHNT, CDR2 YYREEE (reference sequence). The CDR3 is 13 amino acids. V dropped 4 bases and J dropped 5; count of bases not matched to a gene: 5. In nucleotides, the CDR3 is TGTGCCAGCAGCACGGACAGGGCTCACGAGCAGTACTTC. Protein: CASSTDRAHEQYF.

The chain joins TRBV29-1 to TRBJ2-7, with D unresolved. The CDR3 loop spans 13 amino acids. Trimming took 6 bases from V and 5 from J, leaving 17 bases between them. Germline CDR1 is SQVTM and CDR2 is ANQGSEA. The CDR3: CSVATRLLDEQYF. In DNA form, the CDR3 reads TGCAGCGTCGCTACGAGGCTACTTGACGAGCAGTACTTC.

The chain employs TRBV7-9 and TRBJ2-5; no definite D call. The CDR3 totals 13 residues. The ends were cut back, 1 base at V and 4 bases at J, with 7 bases in the middle. Germline values: CDR1 SEHNR, CDR2 FQNEAQ (reference sequence). The CDR3 spells CASSLDASETQYF. The CDR3 DNA reads TGTGCCAGCAGCTTAGATGCGTCAGAGACCCAGTACTTC.

This rearrangement joins TRBV6-6 to TRBJ2-7; 7 nucleotides match TRBD2. The CDR3 is 12 amino acids. The germline V gene encodes CDR1 MNHNY and CDR2 SVGAGI (reference sequence). Trimming at V came to 6 bases and at J to 5 bases, leaving 4 bases not matched to a gene. CDR3 in amino acids: CASSPRGDEQYF. CDR3 DNA: TGTGCCAGCAGCCCACGGGGGGACGAGCAGTACTTC.

The rearrangement links TRBV7-6 to TRBJ1-3; the D gene is possibly TRBD1 (6 bases). This CDR3 has 17 amino acids. Germline assignment: CDR1 SGHVS and CDR2 FNYEAQ. V lost 2 bases, J lost 0 bases, and 14 bases lay in between. CDR3 amino acids: CASSLLELGASGNTIYF. CDR3 bases: TGTGCCAGCAGCTTACTTGAACTGGGGGCCTCTGGAAACACCATATATTTT.

The V call is TRBV5-6, the J call TRBJ1-2; TRBD1 might be the D (6 bases). CDR3 length equals 16 residues. From germline, CDR1 is SGHDT and CDR2 YYEEEE. V gave up 5 bases and J gave up 0 bases, with 17 bases separating them. In DNA, the CDR3 is TGTGCCAGCAGGCCGCCCCGGGACAAGACTAACTATGGCTACACCTTC. It yields the protein CASRPPRDKTNYGYTF.

This chain connects TRBV28 to TRBJ2-1, with 8 bases lining up with TRBD2. CDR3 length: 14 residues. Germline CDR1 reads MDHEN; CDR2 reads SYDVKM. V lost 5 bases and J lost 9; bases outside the gene matches: 9. The chain's CDR3 is CASSLTSGVLEQFF. As DNA, the CDR3 is TGTGCCAGCAGTCTCACTAGCGGTGTACTTGAGCAGTTCTTC.

The rearrangement uses TRBV4-2 and TRBJ2-3; D is possibly TRBD2 (6 bases). This CDR3 has 16 amino acids. V was trimmed by 1 base and J by 8 bases, leaving 19 bases between them. Germline loops: CDR1 LGHNA, CDR2 YNFKEQ. The CDR3 spells CASSQVLASGSGTQYF. CDR3 DNA: TGTGCCAGCAGCCAAGTGCTAGCGAGTGGTTCAGGTACGCAGTATTTT.

The chain carries TRBV7-2 and TRBJ2-3, with D possibly being TRBD2 (6 bases). The CDR3 is 14 residues long. Germline values: CDR1 SGHTA, CDR2 FQGNSA. Trimming cost V 5 bases and J 4 bases, with 13 bases left between them. CDR3 nucleotide sequence: TGTGCCAGCAGCCTTCTGGCTAGCGCAGATACGCAGTATTTT. This codes for CASSLLASADTQYF.